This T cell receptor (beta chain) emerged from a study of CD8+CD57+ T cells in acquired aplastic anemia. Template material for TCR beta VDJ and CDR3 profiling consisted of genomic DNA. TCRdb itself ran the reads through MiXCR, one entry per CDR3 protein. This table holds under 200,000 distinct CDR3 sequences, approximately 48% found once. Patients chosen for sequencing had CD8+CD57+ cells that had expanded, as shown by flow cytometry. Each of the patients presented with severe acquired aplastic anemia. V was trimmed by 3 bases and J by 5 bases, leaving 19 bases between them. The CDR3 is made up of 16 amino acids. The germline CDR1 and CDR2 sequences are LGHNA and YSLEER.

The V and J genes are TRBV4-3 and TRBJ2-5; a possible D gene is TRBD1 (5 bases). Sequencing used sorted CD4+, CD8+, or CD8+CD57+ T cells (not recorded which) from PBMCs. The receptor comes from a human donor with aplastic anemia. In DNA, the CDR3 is TGCGCCAGCAGCCAGCTAAGGGGCCAGTATCGTGAGACCCAGTACTTC. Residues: CASSQLRGQYRETQYF.